Each of the 27 T cell receptor beta chains below was sequenced from the same sample in a study of CD8+CD57+ T cells in acquired aplastic anemia (dated by TCRdb to about 2018). Flow cytometry had shown CD8+CD57+ cell expansion in the patients selected for sequencing. TCRdb shows the sequencer as Illumina HiSeq 2000. TCR beta VDJ combination and CDR3 sequence profiling used genomic DNA as the template. Clones were called with MiXCR by TCRdb after fastp trimmed the public reads at Q25, and only in-frame beta chains were retained. When rows share a CDR3 protein, they turn into one entry using the most common DNA and genes. This sample has about 470,000 distinct CDR3 sequences in its table, and about a third of those were observed once. Of the sample, 0.82% is held by the ten largest clones. Sequencing was performed on sorted CD4+, CD8+, or CD8+CD57+ T cells (not recorded which) from PBMCs. These receptors came from a human donor with aplastic anemia.

The chain combines TRBV6-5 with TRBJ2-7; 8 bases are a match to TRBD2. The CDR3 runs 15 residues. Germline lookup yields CDR1 MNHEY and CDR2 SVGAGI. Unmatched junction bases numbered 1, after V lost 0 bases and J lost 0 bases. The CDR3 DNA is TGTGCCAGCAGTTACTCGGGACTAGACTCCTACGAGCAGTACTTC. Protein: CASSYSGLDSYEQYF.

The CDR3 here is CSARGNMVGELFF. Here the CDR3 DNA reads TGCAGTGCTAGAGGCAATATGGTCGGGGAGCTGTTTTTT. This sequence joins TRBV20-1 and TRBJ2-2; the D is unclear. The length of the CDR3 is 13 residues. The germline gives CDR1 DFQATT, CDR2 SNEGSKA (reference sequence). The V gene lost 1 base and the J gene lost 7 bases, with 10 bases spanning the gap.

This clonotype was recorded a few times. The CDR3 loop is CASSLLRTQQYF. CDR3 DNA sequence: TGTGCCAGCAGTTTGTTAAGGACCCAGCAGTACTTC. The rearrangement links TRBV12-3 or TRBV12-4 to TRBJ2-7; D gene ambiguous. The CDR3 runs to 12 residues. The V end lost 3 bases, the J end lost 8 bases, and 11 bases lay between the germline ends.

The rearrangement links TRBV28 to TRBJ2-7; no clear D. This CDR3 is built from 14 residues. Germline-derived CDR1 and CDR2 are MDHEN and SYDVKM. Trimming pared 5 bases from V and 3 bases from J, leaving 14 bases between. This CDR3 is CASSAYPIRYEQYF. The CDR3 DNA reads TGTGCCAGCAGTGCCTACCCCATTCGCTACGAGCAGTACTTC.

CDR3 sequence (DNA): TGTGCCAGCAGCGAGGGACTTGTGAACACTGAAGCTTTCTTT. It is translated as CASSEGLVNTEAFF. The chain uses TRBV9 and TRBJ1-1; tentatively, D is TRBD1 (5 bases). The germline V gene has CDR1 SGDLS and CDR2 YYNGEE. The CDR3 is made up of 14 amino acids. V dropped 3 bases and J dropped 0 bases, with 9 bases sitting between them.

Remarks on this clonotype: Relative to the germline gene, one junction end is altered; a read error may explain this. The chain joins TRBV25-1 to TRBJ2-6; 11 bases are a match to TRBD1. Germline CDR1 and CDR2: MGHDK and SYGVNS. CDR3 length equals 18 residues. The CDR3 here is CASSKSGTGGSGANVLNF. The DNA for the CDR3 is TGTGCCAGCAGTAAATCGGGGACAGGGGGTTCTGGGGCCAACGTCCTGAATTTC.

The chain employs TRBV10-3 and TRBJ1-5; 7 nucleotides agree with TRBD1. The CDR3 totals 13 residues. The V and J ends lost 11 bases and 4 bases, in that order; junction bases with no gene match: 8. Germline V gene data show CDR1 as ENHRY and CDR2 as SYGVKD. In DNA, the CDR3 is TGTGCCGGCAGGGGGACTAGGAATCAGCCCCAGCATTTT. It codes for CAGRGTRNQPQHF.

In this sample, this clonotype turned up many times. The CDR3 DNA sequence: TGTGCCATCAGTGAGAATACTGGACAGGGGAACACTGAAGCTTTCTTT. It specifies CAISENTGQGNTEAFF. V is TRBV10-3 and J is TRBJ1-1, with TRBD1 matching over 8 bases. Per germline, CDR1 ENHRY and CDR2 SYGVKD. The V gene end was trimmed by 2 bases and the J gene end by 1 base; junction bases not matched to a gene: 6. The CDR3 is 16 residues long.

The table lists this clonotype with many counts. V usage is TRBV7-2 and J usage is TRBJ1-5, with D possibly TRBD1 on 5 matching bases. V was cut by 5 bases and J by 6 bases, with 14 bases left in between. Germline CDR1 and CDR2: SGHTA and FQGNSA. The CDR3 extends over 14 amino acids. For the CDR3, the DNA is TGTGCCAGCAGCCTCCAGGGAGGGAGTCAGCCCCAGCATTTT. It encodes CASSLQGGSQPQHF.

The table lists this clonotype with many counts. The rearrangement joins TRBV12-3 or TRBV12-4 to TRBJ2-7; TRBD2 matches at 10 bases. This CDR3 region has 13 residues. V lost 10 bases and J lost 0; bases outside the gene matches: 3. The CDR3: CATVAGGSYEQYF. CDR3 nucleotides: TGTGCCACCGTAGCGGGAGGCTCCTACGAGCAGTACTTC.

This clonotype showed up many times. This chain connects TRBV7-8 to TRBJ1-2; perhaps TRBD1 as D (6 bases). The CDR3 consists of 15 residues. The germline gives CDR1 SGHVS, CDR2 FQNEAQ. V was trimmed by 2 bases and J by 4 bases, leaving 14 bases between them. CDR3 sequence reads: CASSLRAGAGYGYTF. CDR3 nucleotide sequence: TGTGCCAGCAGCTTACGGGCAGGGGCTGGCTATGGCTACACCTTC.

The rearrangement joins TRBV7-8 to TRBJ2-1; TRBD2 aligns across 10 bases. The CDR3 loop spans 16 amino acids. V shed 3 bases, J shed 3 bases, and the junction held 5 bases outside the gene matches. Germline-derived CDR1 and CDR2 are SGHVS and FQNEAQ. The CDR3 bases are TGTGCCAGCAGCTTCGGACTAGCGGATATCTACAATGAGCAGTTCTTC. Translated, it gives CASSFGLADIYNEQFF.

The chain joins TRBV20-1 to TRBJ2-3, with TRBD2 identical over 9 bases. J gave up 3 bases and V 0 bases, and 7 bases lay outside the gene matches. This CDR3 has 16 amino acids. The germline CDR1 and CDR2 sequences are DFQATT and SNEGSKA (reference sequence). For the CDR3, the DNA is TGCAGTGCTAGAGAGATTTTTAGCGGGAGAACAGATACGCAGTATTTT. This sequence encodes CSAREIFSGRTDTQYF.

This clonotype has a handful of counts. The chain couples TRBV24-1 to TRBJ2-3; 8 positions agree with TRBD2. The germline gives CDR1 KGHDR, CDR2 SFDVKD. This CDR3 is built from 16 residues. V lost 6 bases and J lost 2; bases outside the gene matches: 9. DNA for the CDR3: TGTGCCACCAGTAACACCGGGACTAGTACCACAGATACGCAGTATTTT. Translation gives CATSNTGTSTTDTQYF.

This clonotype turned up a few times. The chain employs TRBV12-3 or TRBV12-4 and TRBJ2-1; 11 bases align to TRBD2. This CDR3 is built from 16 residues. With V trimmed by 7 bases and J by 6 bases, 11 bases remained unmatched. Here the CDR3 DNA reads TGTGCCAGCAACCCCCGTGAACTAGCGGGGGCCAATGAGCAGTTCTTC. This gives the protein CASNPRELAGANEQFF.

J is TRBJ1-1 and V is TRBV7-8; TRBD1 agrees at 7 bases. Per the germline V gene, CDR1 is SGHVS and CDR2 is FQNEAQ. V lost 5 bases to trimming and J lost 5 bases; unmatched junction nucleotides: 8. CDR3 length: 14 residues. The CDR3 region has the DNA TGTGCCAGCAGCGAGGACAGGATACGGACTGAAGCTTTCTTT. This gives the protein CASSEDRIRTEAFF. The variable domain in full, with the rest retrieved from reference TRBV7-8 and TRBJ1-1, is GAGVSQSPRYKVAKRGQDVALRCDPISGHVSLFWYQQALGQGPEFLTYFQNEAQLDKSGLPSDRFFAERPEGSVSTLKIQRTQQEDSAVYLCASSEDRIRTEAFFGQGTRLTVV.

Points on this clonotype: The junction shows a germline mismatch at one end, possibly a read error. V gene TRBV7-3 combines with J gene TRBJ1-1; D might be TRBD1 (6 bases). The CDR3 runs 14 residues. Per germline, CDR1 SGHTA and CDR2 FQGTGA. Written as DNA, the CDR3 is TGTGCCAGCAGCGCGACAGGCTACAACACTGAAGCTTCCTTT. The encoded protein is CASSATGYNTEASF.

V usage is TRBV2 and J usage is TRBJ2-6; TRBD2 agrees at 9 bases. Losses at the gene ends were 4 bases for V and 8 bases for J; bases not matched to a gene: 6. The CDR3 consists of 15 residues. Germline V lookup: CDR1 SNHLY, CDR2 FYNNEI. This chain's CDR3 is CASSVAGDVTNVLTF. DNA for the CDR3: TGTGCCAGCAGTGTAGCGGGGGATGTGACCAACGTCCTGACTTTC.

The chain uses TRBV6-1 and TRBJ1-6; maybe TRBD1 (6 bases). Germline V gene sequence: CDR1 MNHNS, CDR2 SASEGT. V was clipped by 2 bases and J by 4 bases, with 9 bases between them. CDR3 length: 15 amino acids. Here the CDR3 reads CASSERQGYNSPLHF. CDR3 DNA sequence: TGTGCCAGCAGTGAACGGCAGGGGTATAATTCACCCCTCCACTTT.

The V gene is TRBV12-3 or TRBV12-4, the J gene TRBJ2-5; 13 nucleotides match TRBD2. The CDR3 is 17 amino acids. The ends lost 1 base at V and 5 bases at J; junction bases unmatched: 7. CDR3 residues: CASSLGTSGRGLETQYF. DNA of the CDR3: TGTGCCAGCAGTTTAGGGACTAGCGGGAGAGGATTGGAGACCCAGTACTTC.

The chain links TRBV30 to TRBJ1-5; unclear D gene. In germline, CDR1 is GTSNPN, CDR2 SVGIG (reference sequence). The CDR3 length is 13 residues. Deletions cut 2 bases from V and 2 bases from J, with 7 bases between. CDR3 sequence: CAWSRQGNQPQHF. The CDR3 DNA sequence: TGTGCCTGGAGTCGCCAGGGCAATCAGCCCCAGCATTTT.

Comment on this clonotype: A junction end diverges from the germline sequence, so it may reflect a read error. The CDR3 sequence: CASSATSGGSTDAQYF. Here the CDR3 DNA reads TGTGCCAGCAGCGCCACTAGCGGGGGATCAACAGATGCGCAGTATTTT. The chain recombines TRBV11-2 with TRBJ2-3; 11 positions match TRBD2. The CDR3 runs to 16 residues. Looked up from germline, CDR1 is SGHAT and CDR2 is FQNNGV.

The J gene is TRBJ2-5, the V gene TRBV11-3; D remains unclear. CDR1 and CDR2 from the germline V gene are SGHNT and YENEEA. The V end was cut by 3 bases, the J end by 5 bases, with 13 bases between. The CDR3 is made up of 14 amino acids. Written as DNA, the CDR3 is TGTGCCAGCAGCTTTAGAGGCAGTGGGGAGACCCAGTACTTC. Translation: CASSFRGSGETQYF.

In this sample, this clonotype turned up a few times. The chain joins TRBV11-1 to TRBJ2-3; possibly TRBD2 for D (8 bases). Trimming cost V 1 base and J 5 bases, with 22 bases left between them. The CDR3 sequence is 18 residues long. Germline V gene sequence: CDR1 SGHAT, CDR2 FQDESV (reference sequence). The CDR3 region is CASSLGRQGLVEKDTQYF. The CDR3 nucleotides read TGTGCCAGCAGCTTAGGGAGACAGGGACTAGTGGAGAAAGATACGCAGTATTTT.

The gene calls are TRBV10-1 and TRBJ2-5; D may be TRBD2 (6 bases). Germline V gives CDR1 WNHNN, CDR2 SYGVQD (reference sequence). The ends were cut back, 0 bases at V and 3 bases at J, with 11 bases in the middle. The CDR3 has 15 residues. The CDR3 DNA sequence: TGCGCCAGCAGTGAGTCCGTTGCGGGGAAAGAGACCCAGTACTTC. As protein: CASSESVAGKETQYF.

The table lists this clonotype with many counts. This rearrangement joins TRBV5-6 to TRBJ1-5; D is possibly TRBD1 (5 bases). This CDR3 has 14 amino acids. The V gene lost 4 bases and the J gene lost 1 base, with 9 bases spanning the gap. In germline, CDR1 is SGHDT, CDR2 YYEEEE. The CDR3 here is CASSLRGSNQPQHF. CDR3 bases: TGTGCCAGCAGCCTACGGGGGAGCAATCAGCCCCAGCATTTT.

This clonotype has only a few counts. The rearrangement links TRBV30 to TRBJ1-5; no clear D. Per the germline V gene, CDR1 is GTSNPN and CDR2 is SVGIG (reference sequence). V lost 0 bases and J lost 6, with 15 bases in between. The CDR3 contains 15 residues. CDR3 loop: CAWSVLRRPGQPQHF. CDR3 sequence (DNA): TGTGCCTGGAGTGTACTACGCAGGCCGGGTCAGCCCCAGCATTTT. The full variable domain, in which reference TRBV30 and TRBJ1-5 provide the parts outside the CDR3, is SQTIHQWPATLVQPVGSPLSLECTVEGTSNPNLYWYRQAAGRGLQLLFYSVGIGQISSEVPQNLSASRPQDRQFILSSKKLLLSDSGFYLCAWSVLRRPGQPQHFGDGTRLSIL.